Below, 5 T cell receptor beta chains from the same sample are listed, as sequenced in a study of blood T cell repertoires in COVID-19. Profiled with immunoSEQ multiplex PCR; TCRdb holds only in-frame clones, not every one. The profile covers around 100,000 clones, with about 88% appearing a single time and around 2% taken by the ten largest. The source material was peripheral blood. The receptors were sampled from a human donor in a cohort sampled during active COVID-19.

This clone was counted only a few times. The chain couples TRBV10-3 to TRBJ2-5, with 10 bases fitting TRBD1. V lost 4 bases, J lost 5 bases, and 7 bases stayed unmatched. This CDR3 spans 15 amino acids. Germline lookup yields CDR1 ENHRY and CDR2 SYGVKD. CDR3 in DNA: TGTGCCATCAGTGTTGGGGACAGGGGCTGGGAGACCCAGTACTTC. Protein product: CAISVGDRGWETQYF.

V usage is TRBV4-1 and J usage is TRBJ2-7; D perhaps matches TRBD1 (6 bases). This CDR3 has 14 amino acids. Trimming removed 3 bases at V and 3 bases at J, with 12 bases between. The V gene's germline CDR1 is MGHRA and CDR2 YSYEKL. As DNA, the CDR3 is TGCGCCAGCAGCCACCAGGGGATGGACTACGAGCAGTACTTC. Translating gives CASSHQGMDYEQYF.

This clone was seen once. V is TRBV5-4 and J is TRBJ2-3; 7 bases agree with TRBD2. J gave up 2 bases and V 4 bases, and 7 bases lay outside the gene matches. The germline V gene encodes CDR1 SGHNT and CDR2 YYREEE (reference sequence). CDR3 size: 15 residues. In nucleotides, the CDR3 is TGTGCCAGCAGCCTGGGTCGGGGGGTCACAGATACGCAGTATTTT. It specifies CASSLGRGVTDTQYF. Supplemented by reference TRBV5-4 and TRBJ2-3, the full variable domain reads ETGVTQSPTHLIKTRGQQVTLRCSSQSGHNTVSWYQQALGQGPQFIFQYYREEENGRGNFPPRFSGLQFPNYSSELNVNALELDDSALYLCASSLGRGVTDTQYFGPGTRLTVL.

The chain employs TRBV4-1 and TRBJ2-1, with 7 bases fitting TRBD2. The trim removed 3 bases at V and 4 bases at J, leaving 15 bases unmatched. The CDR3 is 18 residues long. Per the germline V gene, CDR1 is MGHRA and CDR2 is YSYEKL. CDR3 in amino acids: CASSQYLADGLGYNEQFF. The CDR3 DNA reads as TGCGCCAGCAGCCAGTACCTAGCGGATGGGCTGGGGTACAATGAGCAGTTCTTC.

The chain recombines TRBV5-4 with TRBJ2-7, with D possibly TRBD2 on 6 matching bases. V was pared by 10 bases and J by 7 bases, with 27 bases between. Germline-derived CDR1 and CDR2 are SGHNT and YYREEE (reference sequence). CDR3 length: 15 residues. The CDR3 reads CAQAVGGKAAREQYF. The DNA of the CDR3 is TGTGCCCAAGCAGTGGGGGGTAAGGCGGCGCGTGAGCAGTACTTC.